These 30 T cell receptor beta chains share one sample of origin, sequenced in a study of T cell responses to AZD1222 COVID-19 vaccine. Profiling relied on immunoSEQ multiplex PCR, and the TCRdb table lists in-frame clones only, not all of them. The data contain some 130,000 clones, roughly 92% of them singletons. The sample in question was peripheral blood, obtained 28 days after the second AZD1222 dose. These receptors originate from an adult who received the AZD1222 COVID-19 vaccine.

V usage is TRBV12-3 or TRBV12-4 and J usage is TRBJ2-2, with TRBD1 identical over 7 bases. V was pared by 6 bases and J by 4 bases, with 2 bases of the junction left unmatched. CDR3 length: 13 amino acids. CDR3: CASRRQGTGELFF. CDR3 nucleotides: TGTGCCAGCAGGCGACAGGGCACCGGGGAGCTGTTTTTT.

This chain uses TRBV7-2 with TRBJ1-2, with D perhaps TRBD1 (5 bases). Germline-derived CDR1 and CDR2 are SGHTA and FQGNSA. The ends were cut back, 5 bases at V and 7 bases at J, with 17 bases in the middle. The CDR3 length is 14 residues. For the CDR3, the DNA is TGTGCCAGCAGCAGGGGAGGGGACCGACTTGGCTACACCTTC. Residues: CASSRGGDRLGYTF.

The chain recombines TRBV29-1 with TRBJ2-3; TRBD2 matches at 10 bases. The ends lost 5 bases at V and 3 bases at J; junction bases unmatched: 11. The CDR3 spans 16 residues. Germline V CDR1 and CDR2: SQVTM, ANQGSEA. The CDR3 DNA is TGCAGCGTTACATTACTAGCGGGATATGGTACAGATACGCAGTATTTT. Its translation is CSVTLLAGYGTDTQYF.

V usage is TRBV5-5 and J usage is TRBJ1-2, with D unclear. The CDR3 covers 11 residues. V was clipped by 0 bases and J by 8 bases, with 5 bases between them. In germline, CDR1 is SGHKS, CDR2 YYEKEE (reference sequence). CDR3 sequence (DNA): TGTGCCAGCAGCTTGGATTTGGGCTACACCTTC. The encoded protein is CASSLDLGYTF.

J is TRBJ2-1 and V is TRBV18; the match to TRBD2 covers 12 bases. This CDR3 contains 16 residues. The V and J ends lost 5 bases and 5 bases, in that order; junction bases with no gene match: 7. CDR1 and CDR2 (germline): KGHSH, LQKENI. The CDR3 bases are TGTGCCAGCTCAGCTGGACTAGCGGGGACGAACAATGAGCAGTTCTTC. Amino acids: CASSAGLAGTNNEQFF.

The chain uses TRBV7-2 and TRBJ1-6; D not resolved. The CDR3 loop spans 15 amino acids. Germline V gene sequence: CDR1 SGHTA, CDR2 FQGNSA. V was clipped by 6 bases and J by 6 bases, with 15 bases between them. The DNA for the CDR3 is TGTGCCAGCAGTCCGGTGGGGTCGGCTAATTCACCCCTCCACTTT. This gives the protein CASSPVGSANSPLHF.

The CDR3 reads CASTSGFEAFF. CDR3 bases: TGTGCCAGCACCTCCGGGTTTGAAGCTTTCTTT. The V gene is TRBV12-3 or TRBV12-4, the J gene TRBJ1-1; no clear D. The CDR3 has 11 amino acids. V lost 7 bases and J lost 7, with 10 bases in between.

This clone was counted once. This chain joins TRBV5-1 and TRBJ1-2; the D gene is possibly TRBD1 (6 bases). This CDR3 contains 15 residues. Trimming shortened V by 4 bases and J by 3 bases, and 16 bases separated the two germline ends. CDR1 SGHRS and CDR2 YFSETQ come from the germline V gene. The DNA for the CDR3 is TGCGCCAGCAGCCCCGGACAGATCCGGGACTATGGCTACACCTTC. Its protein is CASSPGQIRDYGYTF.

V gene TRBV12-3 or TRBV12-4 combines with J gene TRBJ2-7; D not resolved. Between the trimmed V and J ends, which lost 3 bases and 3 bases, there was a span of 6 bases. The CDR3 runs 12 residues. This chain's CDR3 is CASSFGSYEQYF. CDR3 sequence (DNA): TGTGCCAGCAGTTTCGGTAGCTACGAGCAGTACTTC.

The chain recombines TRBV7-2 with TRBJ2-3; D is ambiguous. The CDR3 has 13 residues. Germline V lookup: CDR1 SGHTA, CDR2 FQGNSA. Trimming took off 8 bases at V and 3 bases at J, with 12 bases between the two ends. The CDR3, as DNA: TGTGCCAGCGGCCGTATGGGGACAGATACGCAGTATTTT. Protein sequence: CASGRMGTDTQYF.

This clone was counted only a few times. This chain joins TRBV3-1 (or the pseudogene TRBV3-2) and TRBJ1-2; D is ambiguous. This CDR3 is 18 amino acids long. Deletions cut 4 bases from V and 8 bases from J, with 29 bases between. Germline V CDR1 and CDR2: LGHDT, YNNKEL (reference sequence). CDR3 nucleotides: TGTGCCAGCAGCCCCAAAGGATATCGTAAACAGTCCTATATCGGCTACACCTTC. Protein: CASSPKGYRKQSYIGYTF.

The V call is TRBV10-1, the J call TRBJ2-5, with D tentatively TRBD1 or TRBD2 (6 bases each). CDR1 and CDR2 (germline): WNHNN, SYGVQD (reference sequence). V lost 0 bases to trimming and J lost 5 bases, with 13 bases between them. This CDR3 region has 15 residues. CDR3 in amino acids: CASSESNQGRETQYF. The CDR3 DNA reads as TGCGCCAGCAGTGAGTCGAATCAGGGGAGGGAGACCCAGTACTTC.

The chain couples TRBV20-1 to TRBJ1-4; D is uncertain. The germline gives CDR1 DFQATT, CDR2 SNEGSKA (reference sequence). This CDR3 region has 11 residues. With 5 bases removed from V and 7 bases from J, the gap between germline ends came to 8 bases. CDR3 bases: TGCAGTGCTCCGAAACGTGAAAAACTGTTTTTT. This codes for CSAPKREKLFF.

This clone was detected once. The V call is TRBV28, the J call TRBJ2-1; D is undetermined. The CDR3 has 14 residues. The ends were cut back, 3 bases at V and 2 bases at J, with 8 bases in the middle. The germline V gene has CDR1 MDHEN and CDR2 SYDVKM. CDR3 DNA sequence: TGTGCCAGCAGTTTGGTTCTCCCCTACAATGAGCAGTTCTTC. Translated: CASSLVLPYNEQFF.

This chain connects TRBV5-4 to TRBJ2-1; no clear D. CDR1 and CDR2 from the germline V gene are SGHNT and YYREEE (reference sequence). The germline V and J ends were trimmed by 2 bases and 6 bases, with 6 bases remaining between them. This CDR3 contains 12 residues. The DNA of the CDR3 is TGTGCCAGCAGCTTCTGGGCCAATGAGCAGTTCTTC. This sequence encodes CASSFWANEQFF.

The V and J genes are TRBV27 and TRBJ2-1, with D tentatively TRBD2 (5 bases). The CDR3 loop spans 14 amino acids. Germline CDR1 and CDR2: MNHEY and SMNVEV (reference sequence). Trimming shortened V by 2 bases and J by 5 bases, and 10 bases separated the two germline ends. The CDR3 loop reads CASSLRGSNNEQFF. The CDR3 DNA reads TGTGCCAGCAGTTTACGGGGATCGAACAATGAGCAGTTCTTC.

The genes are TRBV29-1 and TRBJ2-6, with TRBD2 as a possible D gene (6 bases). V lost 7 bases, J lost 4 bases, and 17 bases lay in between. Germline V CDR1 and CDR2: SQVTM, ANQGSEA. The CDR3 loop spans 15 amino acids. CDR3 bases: TGCAGCGCCGCGGAGCGGGCGCAAGGGGCCAACGTCCTGACTTTC. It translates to CSAAERAQGANVLTF.

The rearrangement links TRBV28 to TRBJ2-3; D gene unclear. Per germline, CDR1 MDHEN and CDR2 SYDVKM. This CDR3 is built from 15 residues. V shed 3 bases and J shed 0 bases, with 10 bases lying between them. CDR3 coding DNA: TGTGCCAGCAGTTTTCCGGGCGGCAGCACAGATACGCAGTATTTT. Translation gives CASSFPGGSTDTQYF.

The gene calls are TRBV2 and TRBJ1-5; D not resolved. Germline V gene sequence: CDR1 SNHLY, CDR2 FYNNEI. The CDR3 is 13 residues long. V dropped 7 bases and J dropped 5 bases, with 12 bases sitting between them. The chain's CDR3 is CASTLGRDQPQHF. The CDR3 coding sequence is TGTGCCAGCACCCTCGGAAGGGATCAGCCCCAGCATTTT.

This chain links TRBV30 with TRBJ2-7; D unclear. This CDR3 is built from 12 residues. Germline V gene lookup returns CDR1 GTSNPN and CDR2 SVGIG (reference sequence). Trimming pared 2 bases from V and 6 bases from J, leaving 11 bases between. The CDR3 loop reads CAWSRVAGEQYF. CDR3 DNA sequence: TGTGCCTGGAGTCGGGTAGCTGGCGAGCAGTACTTC.

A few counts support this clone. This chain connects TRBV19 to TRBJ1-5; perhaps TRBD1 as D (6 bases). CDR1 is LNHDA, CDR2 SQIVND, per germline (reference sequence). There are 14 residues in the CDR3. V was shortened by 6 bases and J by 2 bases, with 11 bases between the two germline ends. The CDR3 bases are TGTGCCAGTAGCAGACAGGACCGCAATCAGCCCCAGCATTTT. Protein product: CASSRQDRNQPQHF.

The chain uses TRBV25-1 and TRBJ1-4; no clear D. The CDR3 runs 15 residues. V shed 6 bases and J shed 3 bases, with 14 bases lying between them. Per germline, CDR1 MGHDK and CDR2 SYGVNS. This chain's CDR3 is CASSPTEGPNEKLFF. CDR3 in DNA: TGTGCCAGCAGCCCCACAGAGGGTCCTAATGAAAAACTGTTTTTT. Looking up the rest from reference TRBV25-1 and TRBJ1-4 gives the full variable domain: EADIYQTPRYLVIGTGKKITLECSQTMGHDKMYWYQQDPGMELHLIHYSYGVNSTEKGDLSSESTVSRIRTEHFPLTLESARPSHTSQYLCASSPTEGPNEKLFFGSGTQLSVL.

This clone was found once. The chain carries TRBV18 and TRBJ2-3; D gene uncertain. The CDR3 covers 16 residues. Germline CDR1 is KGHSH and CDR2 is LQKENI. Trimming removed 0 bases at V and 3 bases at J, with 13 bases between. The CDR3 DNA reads TGTGCCAGCTCACCACCTCGCCGCGAAGGAACAGATACGCAGTATTTT. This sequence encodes CASSPPRREGTDTQYF.

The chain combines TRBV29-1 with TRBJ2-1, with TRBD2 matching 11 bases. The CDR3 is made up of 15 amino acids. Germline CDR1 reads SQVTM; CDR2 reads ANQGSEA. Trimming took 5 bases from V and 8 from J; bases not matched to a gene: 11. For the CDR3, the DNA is TGCAGCGTTACCAGGACTAGCGGGTTGGTTGATGAGCAGTTCTTC. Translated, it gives CSVTRTSGLVDEQFF.

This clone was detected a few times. CDR3 coding DNA: TGTGCCATCAGACCTGGACAGGGCTACGAGCAGTACTTC. Its translation is CAIRPGQGYEQYF. The V and J genes are TRBV10-3 and TRBJ2-7; TRBD1 matches at 8 bases. The CDR3 covers 13 residues. J was trimmed by 3 bases and V by 6 bases; bases with no gene match: 4. CDR1 ENHRY and CDR2 SYGVKD come from the germline V gene.

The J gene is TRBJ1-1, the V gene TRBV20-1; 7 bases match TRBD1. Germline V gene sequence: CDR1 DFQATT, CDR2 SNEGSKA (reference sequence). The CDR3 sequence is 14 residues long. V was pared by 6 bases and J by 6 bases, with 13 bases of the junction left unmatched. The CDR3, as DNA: TGCAGTGCCAGTCACCCGACAGGGTTTGCTGAAGCTTTCTTT. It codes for CSASHPTGFAEAFF.

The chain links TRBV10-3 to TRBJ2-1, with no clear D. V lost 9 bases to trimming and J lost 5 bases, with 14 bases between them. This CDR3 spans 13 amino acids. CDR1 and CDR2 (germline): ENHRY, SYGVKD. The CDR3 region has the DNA TGTGCCATTAGTCGGGCTGCGAACAATGAGCAGTTCTTC. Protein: CAISRAANNEQFF.

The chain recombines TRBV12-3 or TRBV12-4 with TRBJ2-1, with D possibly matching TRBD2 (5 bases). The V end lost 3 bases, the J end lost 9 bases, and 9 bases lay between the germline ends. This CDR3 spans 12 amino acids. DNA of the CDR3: TGTGCCAGCAGTTTCGCTCGGGGTGAGCAGTTCTTC. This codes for CASSFARGEQFF.

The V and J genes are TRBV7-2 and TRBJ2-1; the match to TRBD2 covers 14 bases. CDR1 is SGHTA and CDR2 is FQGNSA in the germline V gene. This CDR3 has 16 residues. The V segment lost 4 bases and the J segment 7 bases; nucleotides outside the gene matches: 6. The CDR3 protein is CASSSGLAGVWNEQFF. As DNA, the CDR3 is TGTGCCAGCAGCTCGGGACTAGCGGGGGTCTGGAATGAGCAGTTCTTC.

Here the CDR3 reads CASSGGPGLAGRGELFF. For the CDR3, the DNA is TGTGCCAGCAGCGGGGGTCCCGGACTAGCGGGACGCGGGGAGCTGTTTTTT. The rearrangement uses TRBV5-5 and TRBJ2-2, with 12 positions matching TRBD2. This CDR3 comprises 17 residues. Germline V gives CDR1 SGHKS, CDR2 YYEKEE (reference sequence). V was pared by 4 bases and J by 7 bases, with 11 bases of the junction left unmatched. Supplemented by reference TRBV5-5 and TRBJ2-2, the full variable domain reads DAGVTQSPTHLIKTRGQQVTLRCSPISGHKSVSWYQQVLGQGPQFIFQYYEKEERGRGNFPDRFSARQFPNYSSELNVNALLLGDSALYLCASSGGPGLAGRGELFFGEGSRLTVL.